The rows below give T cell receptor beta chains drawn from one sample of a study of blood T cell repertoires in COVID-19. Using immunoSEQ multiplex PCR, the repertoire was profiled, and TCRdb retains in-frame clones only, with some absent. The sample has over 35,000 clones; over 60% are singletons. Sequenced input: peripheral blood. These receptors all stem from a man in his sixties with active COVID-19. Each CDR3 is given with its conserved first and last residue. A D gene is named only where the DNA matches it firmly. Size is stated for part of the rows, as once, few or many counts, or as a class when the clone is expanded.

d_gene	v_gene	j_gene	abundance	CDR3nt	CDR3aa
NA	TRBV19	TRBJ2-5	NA	TGTGCCAGTAGTATCTTCGACCAAGAGACCCAGTACTTC	CASSIFDQETQYF
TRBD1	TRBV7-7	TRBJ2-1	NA	TGTGCTAGCAGCGTGCACAGGGGGCCCTACAATGAGCAGTTCTTC	CASSVHRGPYNEQFF
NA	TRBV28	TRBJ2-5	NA	TGTGCCAGCAGCCGCCCCCAAAGCCGAGAGACCCAGTACTTC	CASSRPQSRETQYF
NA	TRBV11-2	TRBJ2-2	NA	TGTGCCAGCAGCTTGGAGGCGAGTGGGGAGCTGTTTTTT	CASSLEASGELFF
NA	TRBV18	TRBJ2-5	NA	TGTGCCAGCTCCCCCAGACAGGAAGAGACCCAGTACTTC	CASSPRQEETQYF
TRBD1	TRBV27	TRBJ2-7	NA	TGTGCCAGCAGTTTGGCCAACAGGGGGCGCGAGCAGTACTTC	CASSLANRGREQYF
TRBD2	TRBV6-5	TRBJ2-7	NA	TGTGCCAGCAGATCTGGACTAGCGGGGGAGCAGTACTTC	CASRSGLAGEQYF
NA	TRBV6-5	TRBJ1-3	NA	TGTGCCAGCAGTTTCAGCTCTGGAAACACCATATATTTT	CASSFSSGNTIYF
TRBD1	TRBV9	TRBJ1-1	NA	TGTGCCAGCAGCGCAGGGGACAGGCTGAACACTGAAGCTTTCTTT	CASSAGDRLNTEAFF
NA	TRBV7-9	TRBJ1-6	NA	TGTGCCAGCAGTCGTTCCGGGAACGACCATTCACCCCTCCACTTT	CASSRSGNDHSPLHF
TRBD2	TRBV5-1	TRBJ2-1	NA	TGCGCCAGCAGCTCTAGGACTAGCGGGGGCAATGAGCAGTTCTTC	CASSSRTSGGNEQFF
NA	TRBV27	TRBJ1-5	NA	TGTGCCAGCAGTTTCCCAGTCCCGAACAATCAGCCCCAGCATTTT	CASSFPVPNNQPQHF
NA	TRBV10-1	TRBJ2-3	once	TGCGCCAGCAGTGAGTCGGAGATACAAGGAGACACAGATACGCAGTATTTT	CASSESEIQGDTDTQYF
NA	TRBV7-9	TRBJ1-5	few	TGTGCCAGCAGCTTACGGGGGAGCAATCAGCCCCAGCATTTT	CASSLRGSNQPQHF
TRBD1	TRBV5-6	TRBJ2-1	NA	TGTGCCAGCAGCTCTAGCGACCGGGACAGGGACAATGAGCAGTTCTTC	CASSSSDRDRDNEQFF
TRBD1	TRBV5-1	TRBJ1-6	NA	TGCGCCAGCAGCGACGTACCGTGGGAACAGGGGGGTAATTCACCCCTCCACTTT	CASSDVPWEQGGNSPLHF
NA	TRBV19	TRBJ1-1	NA	TGTGCCAGTAGTATAATGGGGAGGGACGGAATGAACACTGAAGCTTTCTTT	CASSIMGRDGMNTEAFF
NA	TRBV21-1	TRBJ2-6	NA	TGTGCCAGCAGCAAAGAAGAGGAGCCACAAACCTCCTCTGGGGCCAACGTCCTGACTTTC	CASSKEEEPQTSSGANVLTF
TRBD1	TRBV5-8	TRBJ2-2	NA	TGTGCCAGCAGCTTGGGGACAGGAGCGAACACCGGGGAGCTGTTTTTT	CASSLGTGANTGELFF
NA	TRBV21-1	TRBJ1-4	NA	TGTGCCACTAAAATTCCCGGGACAGTAAATGAAAAACTGTTTTTT	CATKIPGTVNEKLFF
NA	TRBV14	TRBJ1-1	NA	TGTGCCAGCAACACAGGGTCCCGAGCTTTCTTT	CASNTGSRAFF
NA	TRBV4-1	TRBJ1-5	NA	TGCGCCAGCAGCCAAGATATCGGCGGCGGCAATCAGCCCCAGCATTTT	CASSQDIGGGNQPQHF
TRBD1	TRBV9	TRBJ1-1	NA	TGTGCCAGCAGCGTAGATTTAGGGGGCAGTGAAGCTTTCTTT	CASSVDLGGSEAFF